The 15 T cell receptor beta chains below come from one sample, sequenced in a study of blood T cell repertoires in COVID-19. Method: immunoSEQ multiplex PCR; TCRdb's copy keeps in-frame clones and lacks some. The sample lists approximately 75,000 clones, approximately 86% occurring once. The sample was peripheral blood. All receptors come from a man older than 75 with COVID-19, enrolled during active disease.

The CDR3 spells CASQGQGNTGELFF. CDR3 sequence (DNA): TGTGCCAGCCAGGGACAGGGTAACACCGGGGAGCTGTTTTTT. The chain uses TRBV9 and TRBJ2-2; TRBD1 aligns across 9 bases. J was trimmed by 2 bases and V by 7 bases; bases with no gene match: 3. CDR1 and CDR2 from the germline V gene are SGDLS and YYNGEE. This CDR3 has 14 amino acids.

The V call is TRBV5-1, the J call TRBJ1-2, with 9 nucleotides matching TRBD1. Unmatched junction bases numbered 6, after V lost 4 bases and J lost 8 bases. The CDR3 loop spans 13 amino acids. Germline CDR1 reads SGHRS; CDR2 reads YFSETQ. In DNA form, the CDR3 reads TGCGCCAGCAGCCCGGACAGGGGAGTAGGCTACACCTTC. Amino acid sequence: CASSPDRGVGYTF.

This chain links TRBV10-3 with TRBJ2-1; the D gene is possibly TRBD2 (6 bases). V was clipped by 2 bases and J by 0 bases, with 14 bases between them. The CDR3 is made up of 17 amino acids. Germline V gene sequence: CDR1 ENHRY, CDR2 SYGVKD. CDR3 sequence: CAISEPTAGSSYNEQFF. CDR3 sequence (DNA): TGTGCCATCAGTGAGCCCACAGCGGGTAGCTCCTACAATGAGCAGTTCTTC.

V and J are TRBV7-6 and TRBJ2-3; 13 bases map to TRBD2. Germline CDR1 is SGHVS and CDR2 is FNYEAQ. The CDR3 is 15 amino acids. The V and J ends lost 5 bases and 6 bases, in that order; junction bases with no gene match: 5. Written as DNA, the CDR3 is TGTGCCAGCAGCCTAACTAGCGGGGGGGCGGATACGCAGTATTTT. It codes for CASSLTSGGADTQYF. Supplemented by reference TRBV7-6 and TRBJ2-3, the full variable domain reads GAGVSQSPRYKVTKRGQDVALRCDPISGHVSLYWYRQALGQGPEFLTYFNYEAQQDKSGLPNDRFSAERPEGSISTLTIQRTEQRDSAMYRCASSLTSGGADTQYFGPGTRLTVL.

This chain links TRBV7-2 with TRBJ1-1, with unresolved D. There are 16 residues in the CDR3. The V gene's germline CDR1 is SGHTA and CDR2 FQGNSA. Trimming took off 1 base at V and 6 bases at J, with 18 bases between the two ends. CDR3 DNA sequence: TGTGCCAGCAGCTTAGATCTTGTTCAGCTAGGAGCTGAAGCTTTCTTT. It encodes CASSLDLVQLGAEAFF.

This rearrangement joins TRBV5-1 to TRBJ1-4; D not certain. Germline loops: CDR1 SGHRS, CDR2 YFSETQ. This CDR3 is 15 amino acids long. The V gene lost 3 bases and the J gene lost 0 bases, with 9 bases spanning the gap. The CDR3 coding sequence is TGCGCCAGCAGCTCCGGTCCGACAACTAATGAAAAACTGTTTTTT. Protein sequence: CASSSGPTTNEKLFF.

The V and J genes are TRBV28 and TRBJ2-1, with 11 bases identical to TRBD2. The CDR3 sequence is 15 residues long. V lost 6 bases to trimming and J lost 6 bases; unmatched junction nucleotides: 7. CDR1 and CDR2 (germline): MDHEN, SYDVKM. The CDR3 DNA reads as TGTGCCAGCAGCCATAGCGGGGGGGCGGGCAATGAGCAGTTCTTC. Translating gives CASSHSGGAGNEQFF.

The genes are TRBV5-6 and TRBJ2-5; TRBD2 might be the D (5 bases). Germline V gives CDR1 SGHDT, CDR2 YYEEEE. V lost 0 bases and J 2 bases, leaving 8 bases between the germline ends. The CDR3 is 14 amino acids. CDR3 nucleotides: TGTGCCAGCAGCTTGGTCGGGGTGCAAGAGACCCAGTACTTC. Amino acids: CASSLVGVQETQYF.

This chain links TRBV10-3 with TRBJ1-5; 8 nucleotides agree with TRBD1. Germline V gene lookup returns CDR1 ENHRY and CDR2 SYGVKD. CDR3 length equals 16 residues. J was trimmed by 6 bases and V by 0 bases; bases with no gene match: 7. The CDR3, as DNA: TGTGCCATCAGTGAGTCGCCCGACAGGGGAGGTCAGCCCCAGCATTTT. Residues: CAISESPDRGGQPQHF.

The rearrangement uses TRBV19 and TRBJ1-1; 11 bases are a match to TRBD1. The germline gives CDR1 LNHDA, CDR2 SQIVND (reference sequence). The CDR3 is 15 residues long. Trimming removed 6 bases from V and 1 base from J; junction bases left unmatched: 4. Here the CDR3 DNA reads TGTGCCAGTAGCCCGGACAGGGGGCGGAACACTGAAGCTTTCTTT. Its protein is CASSPDRGRNTEAFF.

The chain couples TRBV28 to TRBJ2-4; 10 nucleotides agree with TRBD1. V lost 10 bases to trimming and J lost 5 bases; unmatched junction nucleotides: 5. Per germline, CDR1 MDHEN and CDR2 SYDVKM. The CDR3 has 13 amino acids. Here the CDR3 reads CATRQGAENIQYF. The CDR3 region has the DNA TGTGCCACGCGACAGGGGGCGGAAAACATTCAGTACTTC. Combining the CDR3 with reference TRBV28 and TRBJ2-4 gives the whole variable domain DVKVTQSSRYLVKRTGEKVFLECVQDMDHENMFWYRQDPGLGLRLIYFSYDVKMKEKGDIPEGYSVSREKKERFSLILESASTNQTSMYLCATRQGAENIQYFGAGTRLSVL.

This clone was picked up a small number of times. This chain connects TRBV7-9 to TRBJ1-5; possibly TRBD1 for D (6 bases). The CDR3 consists of 14 residues. V was pared by 5 bases and J by 0 bases, with 8 bases between. Germline lookup yields CDR1 SEHNR and CDR2 FQNEAQ (reference sequence). The CDR3 reads CASSRDTSNQPQHF. The CDR3 nucleotides are TGTGCCAGCAGCCGGGACACTAGCAATCAGCCCCAGCATTTT.

The CDR3 DNA sequence: TGTGCCACCCAAAGGGGTAGCGGGGGGGCCGGGGAGCTGTTTTTT. It is translated as CATQRGSGGAGELFF. The chain combines TRBV27 with TRBJ2-2, with 11 nucleotides matching TRBD2. The CDR3 is 15 residues long. With 10 bases clipped from V and 6 bases from J, the junction kept 10 bases outside the gene matches. Germline CDR1 reads MNHEY; CDR2 reads SMNVEV (reference sequence).

The J gene is TRBJ1-2, the V gene TRBV24-1, with a weak D call TRBD1 (6 bases). The V and J ends lost 7 bases and 0 bases respectively, with 8 bases between them. CDR3 length: 13 residues. CDR1 and CDR2 from the germline V gene are KGHDR and SFDVKD. CDR3 sequence reads: CATSRTANYGYTF. The CDR3 nucleotides are TGTGCCACCAGCCGGACAGCTAACTATGGCTACACCTTC.

The chain is built from TRBV19 and TRBJ1-5, with 9 bases identical to TRBD1. The CDR3 has 15 amino acids. V lost 4 bases, J lost 3 bases, and 4 bases stayed unmatched. Germline V gene data show CDR1 as LNHDA and CDR2 as SQIVND (reference sequence). CDR3 DNA: TGTGCCAGTAGTAGGGACAGGGTTACCAATCAGCCCCAGCATTTT. This encodes CASSRDRVTNQPQHF.